This T cell receptor (beta chain) was sequenced in a study of T cell responses to AZD1222 COVID-19 vaccine. Libraries were prepared by immunoSEQ multiplex PCR; TCRdb keeps only in-frame clonotypes and omits some of them. The table includes roughly 180,000 clones, roughly 90% detected once. Trimming took 5 bases from V and 7 from J; bases not matched to a gene: 12. CDR1 SGHRS and CDR2 YFSETQ come from the germline V gene. CDR3 size: 15 residues. This clone was seen just once. The chain recombines TRBV5-1 with TRBJ2-3; 8 bases are shared with TRBD2. The source was peripheral blood, collected 28 days after the second AZD1222 dose. The sequence was obtained from an adult who received the AZD1222 COVID-19 vaccine. The CDR3 reads CASRGASGSTNTQYF. The CDR3 DNA reads as TGCGCCAGCAGGGGGGCTAGCGGGTCCACGAATACGCAGTATTTT.